This TCR beta chain was retrieved from a study of blood T cell repertoires in COVID-19. The CDR3 is 14 residues long. In germline, CDR1 is SGDLS, CDR2 YYNGEE. The authors' processing: Using reference gene primer amplification, nucleated cell counts were estimated. Assay: immunoSEQ multiplex PCR; the TCRdb copy retains only in-frame clones and omits some. The V and J calls and clone size come from that table; D and trimming were worked out from the DNA. The sample carries 150,000 to 200,000 clones, 82% recorded once. About this clone: The junction does not match germline at one end; this may be a read error.

The receptor was isolated from a woman in her sixties with acute COVID-19. This sequence joins TRBV9 and TRBJ1-1, with 7 bases matching TRBD1. What was sequenced was PBMCs or T cells enriched from blood (not recorded which). For the CDR3, the DNA is TGTGCCAGCAGCGCCTTCAGGACAGGCCCGGTTCCCCTCTTT. As protein: CASSAFRTGPVPLF.